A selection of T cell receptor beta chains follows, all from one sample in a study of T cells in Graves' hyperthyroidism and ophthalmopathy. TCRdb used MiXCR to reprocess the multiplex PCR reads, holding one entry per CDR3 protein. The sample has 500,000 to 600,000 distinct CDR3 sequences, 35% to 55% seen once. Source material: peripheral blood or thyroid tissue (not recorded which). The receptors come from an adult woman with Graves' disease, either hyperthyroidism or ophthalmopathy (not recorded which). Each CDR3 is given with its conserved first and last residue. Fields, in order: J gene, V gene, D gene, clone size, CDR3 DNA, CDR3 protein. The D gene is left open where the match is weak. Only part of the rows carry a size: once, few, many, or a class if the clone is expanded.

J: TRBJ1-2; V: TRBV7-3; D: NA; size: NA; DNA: TGTGCCAGCAGCTTGGCCGCCAATGGGGACACCTTC; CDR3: CASSLAANGDTF
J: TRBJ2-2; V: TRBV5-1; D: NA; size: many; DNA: TGCGCCAGCAGCTTGGGGGCGCGCACCGGGGAGCTGTTTTTT; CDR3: CASSLGARTGELFF
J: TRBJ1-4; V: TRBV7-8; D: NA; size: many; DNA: TGTGCCAGCAGCAACAGTGCTAATGAAAAACTGTTTTTT; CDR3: CASSNSANEKLFF
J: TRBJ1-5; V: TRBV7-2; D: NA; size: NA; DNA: TGCGCCAGCAGCTTGGGGGGGATTGGCAATCAGCCCCAGCATTTT; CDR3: CASSLGGIGNQPQHF
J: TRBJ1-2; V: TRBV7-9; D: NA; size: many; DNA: TGTGCCAGCAGCTTAGACGGAAGACACAGGAACTATGGCTACACCTTC; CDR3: CASSLDGRHRNYGYTF
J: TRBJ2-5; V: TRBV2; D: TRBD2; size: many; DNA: TGTGCCAGCAGCACAACTAGCGCCCAAGAGACCCAGTACTTC; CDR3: CASSTTSAQETQYF
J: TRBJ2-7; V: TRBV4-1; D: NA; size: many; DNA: TGCGCCAGCAGCCAAGATTTTTGGATTTACGAGCAGTACTTC; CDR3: CASSQDFWIYEQYF
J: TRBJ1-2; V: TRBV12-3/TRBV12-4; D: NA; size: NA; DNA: TGTGCCAGCAGTCTGTTAGGGAAGGGGGACGGCTACACCTTC; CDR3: CASSLLGKGDGYTF
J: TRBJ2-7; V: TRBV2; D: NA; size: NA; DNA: TGTGCCAGTCGGGTCGACTCCTACGAGCAGTACTTC; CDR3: CASRVDSYEQYF
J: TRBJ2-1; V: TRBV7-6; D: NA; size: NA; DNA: TGTGCCAGCAGCGCCCGTTCCGGTGAGCAGTTCTTC; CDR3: CASSARSGEQFF
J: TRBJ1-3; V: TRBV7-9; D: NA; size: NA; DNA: TGTGCCAGCAGCTCCCAGACCACTGGAAACACCATATATTTT; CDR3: CASSSQTTGNTIYF
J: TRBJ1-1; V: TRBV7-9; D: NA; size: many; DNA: TGTGCCAGCAGCTTAGTTGCGGACACTGAAGCTTTCTTT; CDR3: CASSLVADTEAFF
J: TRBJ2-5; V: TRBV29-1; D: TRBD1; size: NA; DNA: TGCAGCGGGGGACAGGGTGTCAAGACCCAGTACTTC; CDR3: CSGGQGVKTQYF
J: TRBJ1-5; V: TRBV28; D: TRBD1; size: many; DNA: TGTGCCAGCAGTCTGGGACAGTCCTTTCGACCCCAGCATTTT; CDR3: CASSLGQSFRPQHF
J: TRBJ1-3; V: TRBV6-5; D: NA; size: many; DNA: TGTGCCAGCAGTTACGACGGTGTCTCTGGAAACACCATATATTTT; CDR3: CASSYDGVSGNTIYF
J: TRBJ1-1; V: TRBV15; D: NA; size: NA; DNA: TGTGCCACCAGCAGAGATGGGCCTGAAGCTTTCTTT; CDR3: CATSRDGPEAFF
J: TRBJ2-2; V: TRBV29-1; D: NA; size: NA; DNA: TGCAGCGTGGAACCGGGGCCGGGTGGCGGCACCGGGGAGCTGTTTTTT; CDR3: CSVEPGPGGGTGELFF
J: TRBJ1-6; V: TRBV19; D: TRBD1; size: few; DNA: TGTGCCAGCGGGACAGCGACCCTCCACTTT; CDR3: CASGTATLHF
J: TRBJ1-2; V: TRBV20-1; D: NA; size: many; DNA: TGCAGTGCTAGAGACAGGGATTTCTATGGCTACACCTTC; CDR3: CSARDRDFYGYTF
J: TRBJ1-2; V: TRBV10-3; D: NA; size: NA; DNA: TGTGCCATCAGTACACAGGGAGTGGAAGATGGCTACACCTTC; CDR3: CAISTQGVEDGYTF
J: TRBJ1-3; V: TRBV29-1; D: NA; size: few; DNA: TGCAGCGTGAATTCAGGGATCTCTGGAAACACCATATATTTT; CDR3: CSVNSGISGNTIYF
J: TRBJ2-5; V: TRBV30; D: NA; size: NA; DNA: TGTGCCTGGAGAACGAAGAGGGTAGAGACCCAGTACTTC; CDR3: CAWRTKRVETQYF
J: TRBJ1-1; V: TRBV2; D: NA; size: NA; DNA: TGTGCCAGCAGGGCACAAGTTAACACTGAAGCTTTCTTT; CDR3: CASRAQVNTEAFF
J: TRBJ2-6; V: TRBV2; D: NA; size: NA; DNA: TGTGCCAGCAGTGAAAGTGGGGATGACGGGGAGCTCCCCTCTGGGGCCAACGTCCTGACTTTC; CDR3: CASSESGDDGELPSGANVLTF
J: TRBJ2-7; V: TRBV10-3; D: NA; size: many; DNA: TGTGCCATCAGTCAAGACAACTTGGGTTCCTACGAGCAGTACTTC; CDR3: CAISQDNLGSYEQYF
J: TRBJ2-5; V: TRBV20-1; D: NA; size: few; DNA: TGCAGTGCTGACCTGTCCAGGGTCCAAGAGACCCAGTACTTC; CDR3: CSADLSRVQETQYF
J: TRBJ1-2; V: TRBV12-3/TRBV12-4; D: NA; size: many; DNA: TGTGCCAGCAGTTTAGATTCCTGGACACTGGGCGGCCATGGCTACACCTTC; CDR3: CASSLDSWTLGGHGYTF
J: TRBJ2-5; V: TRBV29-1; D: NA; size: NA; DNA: TGCAGCGTTGAACTACAGCTCGAGACCCAGTACTTC; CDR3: CSVELQLETQYF
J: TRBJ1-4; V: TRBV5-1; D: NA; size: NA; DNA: TGCGCCAGCAGGGGACTTTCCATTGGGGAAAAACTGTTTTTT; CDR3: CASRGLSIGEKLFF
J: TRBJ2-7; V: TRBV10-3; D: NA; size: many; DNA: TGTGCCATCAGGGACGAGCAGTACTTC; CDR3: CAIRDEQYF
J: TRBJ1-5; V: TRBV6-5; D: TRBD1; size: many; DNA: TGTGCCAGCAGCAAACAGGGGAAGGGTCAGCCCCAGCATTTT; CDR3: CASSKQGKGQPQHF
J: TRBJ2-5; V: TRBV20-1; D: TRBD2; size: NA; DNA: TGCAGTGCTGGGTTGAGCGGGGGTCGGGAGACCCAGTACTTC; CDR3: CSAGLSGGRETQYF
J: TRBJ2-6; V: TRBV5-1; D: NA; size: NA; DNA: TGCGCCGGCAGCTTGAACTTCATTGGGGCCAACGTCCTGACTTTC; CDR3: CAGSLNFIGANVLTF
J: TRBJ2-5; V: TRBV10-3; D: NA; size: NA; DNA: TGTGCCATCAGTGCTAGACGGGGGCCGGTACAAGAGACCCAGTACTTC; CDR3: CAISARRGPVQETQYF
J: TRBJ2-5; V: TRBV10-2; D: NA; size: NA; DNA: TGTGCTAGAGATCATGGAACCCTGAGGGAGACCCAGTACTTC; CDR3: CARDHGTLRETQYF
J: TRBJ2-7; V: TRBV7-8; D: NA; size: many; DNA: TGTGCCAGCAGCCCTGGGCCAGCGATCGAGGGGAACGAGCAGTACTTC; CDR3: CASSPGPAIEGNEQYF
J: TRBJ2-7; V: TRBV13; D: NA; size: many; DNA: TGTGCCAGCAGCCTCCGGACAGTATCCAACTACGAGCAGTACTTC; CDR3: CASSLRTVSNYEQYF
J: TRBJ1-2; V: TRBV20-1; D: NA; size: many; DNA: TGCAGTGCTAGAGTGGACAGCCTCTCCTATGGCTACACCTTC; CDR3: CSARVDSLSYGYTF
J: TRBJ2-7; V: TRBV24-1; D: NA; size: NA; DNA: TGTGCCACCAGTGATTTGCCCGGACAGTCCAACGACGAGCAGTACTTC; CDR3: CATSDLPGQSNDEQYF
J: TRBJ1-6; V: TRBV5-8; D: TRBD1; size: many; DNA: TGTGCCAGCAGCCCCGGGACAGTTAATTCACCCCTCCACTTT; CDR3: CASSPGTVNSPLHF
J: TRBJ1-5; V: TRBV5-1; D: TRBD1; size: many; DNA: TGCGCCAGCAGCCGAACAGGGGGCGATAATCAGCCCCAGCATTTT; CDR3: CASSRTGGDNQPQHF
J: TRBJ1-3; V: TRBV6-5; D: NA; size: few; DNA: TGTGCCAGCAGCCACGGACGGAGCTCTGGAAACACCATATATTTT; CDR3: CASSHGRSSGNTIYF
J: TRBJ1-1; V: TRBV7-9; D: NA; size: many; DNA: TGTGCCAGCAGCTTAGTGGGGACAAGGATGAACACTGAAGCTTTCTTT; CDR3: CASSLVGTRMNTEAFF
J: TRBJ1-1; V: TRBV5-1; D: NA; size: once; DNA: TGCGTCAGCAGTCCATGGACATCTGGGAACACTGAAGCTTTCTTT; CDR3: CVSSPWTSGNTEAFF
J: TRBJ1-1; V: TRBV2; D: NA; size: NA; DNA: TGTGCCAGCAATACCGGGAGCCGGGCAGGCCCTAACGGGAGCACTGAAGCTTTCTTT; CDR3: CASNTGSRAGPNGSTEAFF
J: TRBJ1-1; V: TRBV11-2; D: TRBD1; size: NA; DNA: TGTGCCAGCAGACCTAGGACTAGCGGGACAGATGAAGCTTTCTTT; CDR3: CASRPRTSGTDEAFF
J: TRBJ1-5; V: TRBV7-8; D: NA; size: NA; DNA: TGTGCCAGCAGCCTCGACTATCAGCCCCAGCATTTT; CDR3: CASSLDYQPQHF
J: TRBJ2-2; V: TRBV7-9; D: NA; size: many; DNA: TGTGCCAGCAGCTTAGTGGCAGCCACCGGGGAGCTGTTTTTT; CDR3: CASSLVAATGELFF
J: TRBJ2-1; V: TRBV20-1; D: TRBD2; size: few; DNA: TGCAGTGCTGGGGGGACTAGCGGCGACAATGAGCAGTTCTTC; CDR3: CSAGGTSGDNEQFF
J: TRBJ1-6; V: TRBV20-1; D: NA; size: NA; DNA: TGCAGTGCTAATCCAGGGTTTAACGAATCACCCCTCCACTTT; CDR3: CSANPGFNESPLHF
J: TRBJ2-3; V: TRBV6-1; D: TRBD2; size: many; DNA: TGTGCCAGCAGTGAGATCCTAGCGGTCACAGATACGCAGTATTTT; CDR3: CASSEILAVTDTQYF
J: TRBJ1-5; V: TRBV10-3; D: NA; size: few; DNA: TGTGCCATCAGTGAGGTTCGACTTTGGGCCCAGCATTTT; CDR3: CAISEVRLWAQHF
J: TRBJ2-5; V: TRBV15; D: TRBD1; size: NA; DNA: TGTGCCAGCAGCTTAGCGCGATTGGGACAGGGACAAGAGACCCAGTACTTC; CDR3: CASSLARLGQGQETQYF
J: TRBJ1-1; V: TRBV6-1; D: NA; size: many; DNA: TGTGCCAGCAGCCGGACAGACGAGAACACTGAAGCTTTCTTT; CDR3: CASSRTDENTEAFF